Detailed here is one TCR beta chain. Its antigen is undetermined. Germline lookup yields CDR1 SGHRS and CDR2 YFSETQ. CDR3 length equals 13 residues. Trimming shortened V by 2 bases and J by 3 bases, and 8 bases separated the two germline ends. With 60 Vbeta and 13 Jbeta primers, the PCR was carried out. Using immunoSEQ multiplex PCR, the repertoire was profiled, and TCRdb retains in-frame clones only, with some absent. The profile shows some 96,000 clones, about 75% of them singletons. This sample stems from a study of cytomegalovirus exposure and HLA in healthy donors. Study results and limitations: Rare TCR sequences predominated, though certain public TCRs were found in many donors. Reportedly, TCR beta sequences accurately predicted HLA-A and HLA-B alleles in most subjects.

This sequence originates from a man aged 40-49 years in good health and CMV-seropositive. The chain carries TRBV5-1 and TRBJ1-1; D unresolved. Input material: PBMCs. The CDR3 loop is CASSFRRDTEAFF. The CDR3 DNA reads as TGCGCCAGCAGCTTCCGAAGAGACACTGAAGCTTTCTTT. Complete variable domain (other parts from reference TRBV5-1 and TRBJ1-1): KAGVTQTPRYLIKTRGQQVTLSCSPISGHRSVSWYQQTPGQGLQFLFEYFSETQRNKGNFPGRFSGRQFSNSRSEMNVSTLELGDSALYLCASSFRRDTEAFFGQGTRLTVV.